This entry describes one T cell receptor (beta chain). Its antigen is unidentified. The data stem from a study of cytomegalovirus exposure and HLA in healthy donors. Vbeta (60) and Jbeta (13) primers were used in the PCR. Sequencing was performed with immunoSEQ multiplex PCR; in TCRdb, only in-frame clones are kept and a portion is missing. The sample yields 110,000 to 150,000 clones, roughly 76% seen once. This CDR3 region has 14 residues. V was cut by 1 base and J by 6 bases, with 12 bases left in between. Germline V gene sequence: CDR1 SEHNR, CDR2 FQNEAQ (reference sequence). The study's findings and limits: By HLA locus, TCR association rates varied in a later analysis, with DRB1 showing the most and HLA-C the fewest.

The rearrangement links TRBV7-9 to TRBJ2-5; possible D gene TRBD2, 5 bases. The TCR comes from a female donor in good health and CMV-seronegative. The specimen was PBMCs. The CDR3: CASSLEVGVKTQYF. DNA for the CDR3: TGTGCCAGCAGCTTAGAGGTGGGAGTCAAGACCCAGTACTTC.